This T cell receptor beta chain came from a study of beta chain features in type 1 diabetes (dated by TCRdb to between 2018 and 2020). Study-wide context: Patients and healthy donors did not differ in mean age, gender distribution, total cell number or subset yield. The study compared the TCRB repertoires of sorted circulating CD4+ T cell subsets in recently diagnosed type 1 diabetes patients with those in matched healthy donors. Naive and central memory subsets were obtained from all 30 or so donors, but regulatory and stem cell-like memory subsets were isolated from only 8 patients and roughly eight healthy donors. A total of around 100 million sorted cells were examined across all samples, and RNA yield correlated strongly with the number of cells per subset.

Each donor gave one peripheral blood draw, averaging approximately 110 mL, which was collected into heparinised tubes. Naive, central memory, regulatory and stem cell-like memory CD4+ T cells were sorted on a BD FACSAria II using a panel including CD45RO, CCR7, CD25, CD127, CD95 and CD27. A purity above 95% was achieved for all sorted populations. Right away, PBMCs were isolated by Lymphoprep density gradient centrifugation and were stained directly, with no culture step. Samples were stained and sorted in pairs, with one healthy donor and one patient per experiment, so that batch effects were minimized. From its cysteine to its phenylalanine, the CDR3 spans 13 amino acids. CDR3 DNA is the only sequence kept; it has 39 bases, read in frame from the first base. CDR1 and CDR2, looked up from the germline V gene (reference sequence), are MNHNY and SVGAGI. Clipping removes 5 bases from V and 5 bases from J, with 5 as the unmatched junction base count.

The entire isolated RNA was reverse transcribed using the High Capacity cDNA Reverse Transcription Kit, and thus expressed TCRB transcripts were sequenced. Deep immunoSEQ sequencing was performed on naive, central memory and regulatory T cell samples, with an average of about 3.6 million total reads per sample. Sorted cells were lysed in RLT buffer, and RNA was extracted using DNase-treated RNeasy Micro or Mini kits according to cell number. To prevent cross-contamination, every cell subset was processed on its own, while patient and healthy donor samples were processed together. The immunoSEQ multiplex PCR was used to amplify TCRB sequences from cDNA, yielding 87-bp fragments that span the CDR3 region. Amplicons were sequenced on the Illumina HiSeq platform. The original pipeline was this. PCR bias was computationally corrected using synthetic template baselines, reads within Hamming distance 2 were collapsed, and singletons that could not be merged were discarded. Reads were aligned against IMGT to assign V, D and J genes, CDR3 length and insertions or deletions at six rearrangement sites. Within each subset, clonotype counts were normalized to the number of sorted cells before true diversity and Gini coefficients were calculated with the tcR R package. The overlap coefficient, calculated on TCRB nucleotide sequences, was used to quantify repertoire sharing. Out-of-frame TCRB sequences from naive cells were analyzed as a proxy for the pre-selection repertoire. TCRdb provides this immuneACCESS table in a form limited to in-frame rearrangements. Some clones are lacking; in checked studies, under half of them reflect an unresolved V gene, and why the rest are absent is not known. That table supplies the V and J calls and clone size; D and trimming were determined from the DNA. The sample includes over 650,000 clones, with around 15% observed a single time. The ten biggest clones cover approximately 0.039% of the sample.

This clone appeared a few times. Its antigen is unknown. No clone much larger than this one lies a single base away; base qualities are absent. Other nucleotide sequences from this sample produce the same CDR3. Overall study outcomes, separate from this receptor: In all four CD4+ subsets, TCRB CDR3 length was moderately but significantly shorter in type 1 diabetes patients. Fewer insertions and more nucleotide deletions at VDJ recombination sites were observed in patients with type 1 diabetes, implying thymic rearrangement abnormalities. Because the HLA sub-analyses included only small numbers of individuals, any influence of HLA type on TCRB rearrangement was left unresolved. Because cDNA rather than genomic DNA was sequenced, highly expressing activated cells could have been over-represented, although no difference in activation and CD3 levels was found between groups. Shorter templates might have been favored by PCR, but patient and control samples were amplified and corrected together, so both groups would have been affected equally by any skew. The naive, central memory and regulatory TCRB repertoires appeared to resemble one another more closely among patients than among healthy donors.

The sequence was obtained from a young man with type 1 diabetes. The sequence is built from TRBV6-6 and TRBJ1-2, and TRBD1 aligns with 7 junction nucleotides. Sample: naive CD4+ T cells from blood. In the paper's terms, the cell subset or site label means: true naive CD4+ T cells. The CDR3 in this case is CASSRDRSYGYTF. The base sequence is TGTGCCAGCAGTCGGGACAGAAGTTATGGCTACACCTTC.